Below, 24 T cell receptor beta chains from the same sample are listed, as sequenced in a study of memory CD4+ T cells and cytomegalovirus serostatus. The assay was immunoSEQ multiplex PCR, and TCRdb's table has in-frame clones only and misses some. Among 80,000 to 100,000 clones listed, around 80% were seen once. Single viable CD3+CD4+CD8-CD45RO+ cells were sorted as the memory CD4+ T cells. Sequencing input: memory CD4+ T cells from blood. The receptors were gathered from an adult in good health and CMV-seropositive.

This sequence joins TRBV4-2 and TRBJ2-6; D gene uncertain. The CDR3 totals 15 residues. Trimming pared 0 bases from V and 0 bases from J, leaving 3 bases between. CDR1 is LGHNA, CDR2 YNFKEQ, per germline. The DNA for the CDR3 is TGTGCCAGCAGCCAAGAGGGCTCTGGGGCCAACGTCCTGACTTTC. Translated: CASSQEGSGANVLTF.

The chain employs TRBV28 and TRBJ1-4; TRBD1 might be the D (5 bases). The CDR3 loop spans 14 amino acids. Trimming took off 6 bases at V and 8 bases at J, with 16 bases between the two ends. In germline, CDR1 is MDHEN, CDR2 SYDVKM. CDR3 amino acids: CASSLLEGREKLFF. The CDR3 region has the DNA TGTGCCAGCAGCCTCTTGGAGGGGAGGGAAAAACTGTTTTTT.

As DNA, the CDR3 is TGTGCCAGCAGTTACGTCGCGATCGGGAAGAACACTGAAGCTTTCTTT. It yields the protein CASSYVAIGKNTEAFF. The V and J genes are TRBV6-5 and TRBJ1-1, with no clear D. The CDR3 is 16 residues long. Trimming shortened V by 2 bases and J by 1 base, and 14 bases separated the two germline ends. Germline assignment: CDR1 MNHEY and CDR2 SVGAGI.

CDR3 in amino acids: CASRNSGVNTEAFF. The CDR3 region has the DNA TGTGCCAGCAGAAATTCAGGGGTGAACACTGAAGCTTTCTTT. The J gene is TRBJ1-1, the V gene TRBV6-6; perhaps TRBD1 as D (6 bases). V shed 6 bases and J shed 0 bases, with 11 bases lying between them. The CDR3 loop spans 14 amino acids. CDR1 and CDR2 from the germline V gene are MNHNY and SVGAGI (reference sequence).

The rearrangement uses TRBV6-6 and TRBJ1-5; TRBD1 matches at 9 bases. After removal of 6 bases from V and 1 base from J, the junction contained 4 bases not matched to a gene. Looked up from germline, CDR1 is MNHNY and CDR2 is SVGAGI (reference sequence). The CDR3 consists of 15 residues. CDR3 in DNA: TGTGCCAGCAGACCGACAGGGGGGAGCAATCAGCCCCAGCATTTT. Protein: CASRPTGGSNQPQHF.

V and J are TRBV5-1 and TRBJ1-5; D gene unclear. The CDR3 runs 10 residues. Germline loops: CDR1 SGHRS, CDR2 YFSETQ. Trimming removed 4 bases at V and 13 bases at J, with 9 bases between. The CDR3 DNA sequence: TGCGCCAGCAGCCCCATGGGACAGCATTTT. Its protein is CASSPMGQHF.

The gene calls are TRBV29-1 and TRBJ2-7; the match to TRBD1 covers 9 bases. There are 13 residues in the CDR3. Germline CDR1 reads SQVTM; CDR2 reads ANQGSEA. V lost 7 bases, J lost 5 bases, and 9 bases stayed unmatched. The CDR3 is CSANRGQGDEQYF. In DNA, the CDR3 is TGCAGCGCTAACAGGGGGCAGGGGGACGAGCAGTACTTC.

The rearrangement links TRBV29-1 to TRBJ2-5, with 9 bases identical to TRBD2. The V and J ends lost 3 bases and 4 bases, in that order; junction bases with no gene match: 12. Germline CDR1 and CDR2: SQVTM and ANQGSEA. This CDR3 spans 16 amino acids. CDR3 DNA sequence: TGCAGCGTTGATCGACTAGCGGAGCCAGGGAGAGAGACCCAGTACTTC. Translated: CSVDRLAEPGRETQYF.

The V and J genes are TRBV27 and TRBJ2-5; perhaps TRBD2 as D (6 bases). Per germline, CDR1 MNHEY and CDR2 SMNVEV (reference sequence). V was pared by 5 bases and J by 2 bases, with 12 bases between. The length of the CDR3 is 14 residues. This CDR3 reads CASSQLAAQETQYF. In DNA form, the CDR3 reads TGTGCCAGCAGTCAATTAGCGGCACAAGAGACCCAGTACTTC.

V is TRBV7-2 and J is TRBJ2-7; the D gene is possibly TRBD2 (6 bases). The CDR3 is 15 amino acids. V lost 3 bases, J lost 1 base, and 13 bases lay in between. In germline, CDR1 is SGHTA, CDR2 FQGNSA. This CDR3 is CASSLAGTASYEQYF. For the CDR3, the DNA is TGTGCCAGCAGCTTGGCGGGGACGGCTTCCTACGAGCAGTACTTC. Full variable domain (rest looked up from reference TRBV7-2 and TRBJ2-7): GAGVSQSPSNKVTEKGKDVELRCDPISGHTALYWYRQSLGQGLEFLIYFQGNSAPDKSGLPSDRFSAERTGGSVSTLTIQRTQQEDSAVYLCASSLAGTASYEQYFGPGTRLTVT.

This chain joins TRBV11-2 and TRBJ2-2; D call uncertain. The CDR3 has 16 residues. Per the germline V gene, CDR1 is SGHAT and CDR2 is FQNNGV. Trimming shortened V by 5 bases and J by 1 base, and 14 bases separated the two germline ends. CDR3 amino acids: CASSPFRNRNTGELFF. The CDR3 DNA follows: TGTGCCAGCAGCCCCTTCCGGAACCGGAACACCGGGGAGCTGTTTTTT.

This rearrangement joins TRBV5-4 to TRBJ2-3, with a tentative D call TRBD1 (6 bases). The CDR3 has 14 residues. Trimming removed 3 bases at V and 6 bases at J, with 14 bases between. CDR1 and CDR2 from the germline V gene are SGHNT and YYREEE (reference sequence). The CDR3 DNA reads TGTGCCAGCAGCTCACAGGGCCGGGGCGATACGCAGTATTTT. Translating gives CASSSQGRGDTQYF.

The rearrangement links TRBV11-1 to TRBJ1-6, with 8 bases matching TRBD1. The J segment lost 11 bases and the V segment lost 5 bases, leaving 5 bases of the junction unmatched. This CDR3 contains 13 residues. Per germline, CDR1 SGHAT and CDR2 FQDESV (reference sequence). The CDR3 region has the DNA TGTGCCAGCAGCCAACAGGGGGGGACACCCCTCCACTTT. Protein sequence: CASSQQGGTPLHF.

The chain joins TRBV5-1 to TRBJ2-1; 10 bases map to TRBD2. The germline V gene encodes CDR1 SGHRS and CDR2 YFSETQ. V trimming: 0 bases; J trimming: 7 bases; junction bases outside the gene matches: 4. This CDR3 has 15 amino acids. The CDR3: CASSLGSSGGNEQFF. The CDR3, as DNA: TGCGCCAGCAGCTTGGGGTCTAGCGGGGGAAATGAGCAGTTCTTC.

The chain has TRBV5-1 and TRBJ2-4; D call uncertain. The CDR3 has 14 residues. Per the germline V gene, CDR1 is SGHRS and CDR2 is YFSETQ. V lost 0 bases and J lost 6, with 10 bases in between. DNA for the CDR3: TGCGCCAGCAGCTTGGAAGAACAGTTAAACATTCAGTACTTC. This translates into CASSLEEQLNIQYF.

As DNA, the CDR3 is TGTGCCAGCTCACCCCCGGGACAGGGGATGGGCTACACCTTC. Its translation: CASSPPGQGMGYTF. The J gene is TRBJ1-2, the V gene TRBV18, with TRBD1 matching over 10 bases. This CDR3 is 14 amino acids long. J was trimmed by 8 bases and V by 3 bases; bases with no gene match: 6. Germline assignment: CDR1 KGHSH and CDR2 LQKENI.

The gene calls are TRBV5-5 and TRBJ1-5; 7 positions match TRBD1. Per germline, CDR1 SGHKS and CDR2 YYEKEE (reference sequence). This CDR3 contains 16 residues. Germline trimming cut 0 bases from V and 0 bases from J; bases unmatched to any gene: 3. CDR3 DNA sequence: TGTGCCAGCAGCTTGGGACAGGGCATTAGCAATCAGCCCCAGCATTTT. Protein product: CASSLGQGISNQPQHF.

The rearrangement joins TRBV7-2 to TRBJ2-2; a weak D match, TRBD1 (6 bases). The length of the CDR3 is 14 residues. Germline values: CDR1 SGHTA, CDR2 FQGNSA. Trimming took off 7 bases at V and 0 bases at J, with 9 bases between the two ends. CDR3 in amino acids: CASIRTANTGELFF. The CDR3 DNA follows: TGTGCCAGCATTAGGACAGCGAACACCGGGGAGCTGTTTTTT.

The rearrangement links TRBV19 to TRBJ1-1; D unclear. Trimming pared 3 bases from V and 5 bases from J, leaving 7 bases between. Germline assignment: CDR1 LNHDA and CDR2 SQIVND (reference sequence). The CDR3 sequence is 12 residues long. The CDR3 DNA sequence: TGTGCCAGTAGTATGGAGGGAACTGAAGCTTTCTTT. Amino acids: CASSMEGTEAFF.

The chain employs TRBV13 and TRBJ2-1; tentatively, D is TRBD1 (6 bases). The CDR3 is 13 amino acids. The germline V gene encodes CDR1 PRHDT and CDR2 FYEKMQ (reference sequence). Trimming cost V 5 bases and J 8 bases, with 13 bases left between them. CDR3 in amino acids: CASSPRQADEQFF. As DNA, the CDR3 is TGTGCCAGCAGCCCCCGACAGGCCGATGAGCAGTTCTTC.

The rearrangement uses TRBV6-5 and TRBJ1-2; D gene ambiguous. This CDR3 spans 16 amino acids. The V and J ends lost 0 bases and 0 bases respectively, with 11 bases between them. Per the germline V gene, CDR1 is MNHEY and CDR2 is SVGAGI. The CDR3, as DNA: TGTGCCAGCAGTTACTCGCCGGGATTCTCTAACTATGGCTACACCTTC. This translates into CASSYSPGFSNYGYTF.

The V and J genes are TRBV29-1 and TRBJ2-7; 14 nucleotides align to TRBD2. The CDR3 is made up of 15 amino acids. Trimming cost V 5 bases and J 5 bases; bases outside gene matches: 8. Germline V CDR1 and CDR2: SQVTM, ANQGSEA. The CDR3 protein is CSVLGTSGRSHEQYF. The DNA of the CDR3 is TGCAGCGTTTTAGGGACTAGCGGGAGATCCCACGAGCAGTACTTC.

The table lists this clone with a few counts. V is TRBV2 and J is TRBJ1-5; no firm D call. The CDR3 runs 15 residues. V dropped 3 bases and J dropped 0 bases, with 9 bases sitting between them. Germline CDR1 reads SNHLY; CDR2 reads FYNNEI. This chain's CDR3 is CASSDRVYSNQPQHF. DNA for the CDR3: TGTGCCAGCAGTGACCGGGTCTATAGCAATCAGCCCCAGCATTTT.

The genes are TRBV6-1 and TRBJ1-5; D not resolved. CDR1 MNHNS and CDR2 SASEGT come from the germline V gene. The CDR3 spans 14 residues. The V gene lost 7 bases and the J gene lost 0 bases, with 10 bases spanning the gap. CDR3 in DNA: TGTGCCAGCAATAGGGTGAATAGCAATCAGCCCCAGCATTTT. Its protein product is CASNRVNSNQPQHF.